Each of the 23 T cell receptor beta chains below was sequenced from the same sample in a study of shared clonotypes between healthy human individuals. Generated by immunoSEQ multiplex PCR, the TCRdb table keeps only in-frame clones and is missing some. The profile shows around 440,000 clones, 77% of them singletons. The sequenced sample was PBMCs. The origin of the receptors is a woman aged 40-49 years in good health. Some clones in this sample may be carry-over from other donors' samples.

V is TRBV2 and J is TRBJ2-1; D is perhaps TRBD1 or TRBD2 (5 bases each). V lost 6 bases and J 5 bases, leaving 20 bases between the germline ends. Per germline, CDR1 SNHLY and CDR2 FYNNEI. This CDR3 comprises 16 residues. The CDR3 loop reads CASREPGTGINNEQFF. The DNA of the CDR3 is TGTGCCAGCAGGGAACCTGGGACGGGAATAAACAATGAGCAGTTCTTC.

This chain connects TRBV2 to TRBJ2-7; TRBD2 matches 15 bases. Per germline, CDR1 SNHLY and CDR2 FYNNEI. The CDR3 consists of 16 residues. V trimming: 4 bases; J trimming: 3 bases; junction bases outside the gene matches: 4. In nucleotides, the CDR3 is TGTGCCAGCAGTGGAGGGACTAGCGGGAGGCTCTACGAGCAGTACTTC. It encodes CASSGGTSGRLYEQYF.

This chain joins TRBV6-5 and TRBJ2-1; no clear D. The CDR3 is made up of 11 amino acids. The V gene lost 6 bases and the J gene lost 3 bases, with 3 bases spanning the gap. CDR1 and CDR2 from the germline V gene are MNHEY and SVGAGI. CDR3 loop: CASRDYNEQFF. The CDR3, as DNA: TGTGCCAGCAGGGACTACAATGAGCAGTTCTTC.

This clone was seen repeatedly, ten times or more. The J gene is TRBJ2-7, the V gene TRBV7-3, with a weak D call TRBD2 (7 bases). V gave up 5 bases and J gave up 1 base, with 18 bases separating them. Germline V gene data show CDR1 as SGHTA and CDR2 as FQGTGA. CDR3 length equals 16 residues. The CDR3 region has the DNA TGTGCCAGCAGCCCAGGATGGGAGGGGACATCCTACGAGCAGTACTTC. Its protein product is CASSPGWEGTSYEQYF.

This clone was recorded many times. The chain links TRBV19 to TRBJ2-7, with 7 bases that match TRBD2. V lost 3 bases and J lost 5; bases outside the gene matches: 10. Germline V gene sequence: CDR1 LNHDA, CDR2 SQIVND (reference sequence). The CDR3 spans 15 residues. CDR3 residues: CASSIWGNREDEQYF. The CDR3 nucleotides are TGTGCCAGTAGTATCTGGGGGAACCGGGAGGACGAGCAGTACTTC.

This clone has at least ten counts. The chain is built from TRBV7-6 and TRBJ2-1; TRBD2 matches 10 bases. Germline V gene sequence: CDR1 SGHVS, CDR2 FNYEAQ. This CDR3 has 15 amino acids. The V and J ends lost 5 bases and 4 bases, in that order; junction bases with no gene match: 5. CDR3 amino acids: CASSPAGGGYNEQFF. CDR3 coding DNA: TGTGCCAGCAGCCCAGCGGGAGGGGGGTACAATGAGCAGTTCTTC.

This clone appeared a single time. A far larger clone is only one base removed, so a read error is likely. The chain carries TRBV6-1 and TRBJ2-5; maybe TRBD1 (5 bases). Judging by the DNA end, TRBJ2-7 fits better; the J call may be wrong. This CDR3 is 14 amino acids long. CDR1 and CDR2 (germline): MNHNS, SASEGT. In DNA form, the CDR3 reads TGTGCCAGCAGTGACAAGGGGTCCTCCTCCGAGCAGTACTTC. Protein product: CASSDKGSSSEQYF.

The CDR3 here is CASSSLVGGAGYTF. For the CDR3, the DNA is TGTGCCAGCAGTTCCCTCGTAGGGGGCGCTGGCTACACCTTC. The rearrangement uses TRBV27 and TRBJ1-2, with 7 bases fitting TRBD1. After removal of 4 bases from V and 7 bases from J, the junction contained 9 bases not matched to a gene. The CDR3 spans 14 residues. CDR1 and CDR2 from the germline V gene are MNHEY and SMNVEV (reference sequence).

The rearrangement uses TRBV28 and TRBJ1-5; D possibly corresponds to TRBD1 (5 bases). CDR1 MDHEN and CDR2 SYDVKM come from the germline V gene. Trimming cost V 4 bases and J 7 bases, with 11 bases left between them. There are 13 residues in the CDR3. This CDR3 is CASSSWGGQPQHF. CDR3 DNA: TGTGCCAGCAGTTCGTGGGGGGGACAGCCCCAGCATTTT.

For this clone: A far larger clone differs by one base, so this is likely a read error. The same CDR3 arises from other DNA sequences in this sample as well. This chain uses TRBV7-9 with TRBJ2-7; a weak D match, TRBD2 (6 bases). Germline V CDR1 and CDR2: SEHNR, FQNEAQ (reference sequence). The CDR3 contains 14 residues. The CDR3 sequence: CASSLGASDYEQYF. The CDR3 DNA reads TGTGCCAGTAGCTTAGGGGCTAGCGACTACGAGCAGTACTTC.

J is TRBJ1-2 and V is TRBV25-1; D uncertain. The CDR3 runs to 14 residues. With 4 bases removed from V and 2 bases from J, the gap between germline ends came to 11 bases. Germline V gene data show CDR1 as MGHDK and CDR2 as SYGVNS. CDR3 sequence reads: CASSATGINYGYTF. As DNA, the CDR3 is TGTGCCAGCAGTGCCACGGGGATCAACTATGGCTACACCTTC.

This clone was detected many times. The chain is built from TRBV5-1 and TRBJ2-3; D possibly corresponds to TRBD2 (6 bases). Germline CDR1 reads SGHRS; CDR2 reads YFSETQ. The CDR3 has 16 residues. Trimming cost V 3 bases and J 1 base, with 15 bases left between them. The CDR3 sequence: CASSSGGGSGTDTQYF. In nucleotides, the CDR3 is TGCGCCAGCAGCTCCGGGGGTGGGAGCGGCACAGATACGCAGTATTTT.

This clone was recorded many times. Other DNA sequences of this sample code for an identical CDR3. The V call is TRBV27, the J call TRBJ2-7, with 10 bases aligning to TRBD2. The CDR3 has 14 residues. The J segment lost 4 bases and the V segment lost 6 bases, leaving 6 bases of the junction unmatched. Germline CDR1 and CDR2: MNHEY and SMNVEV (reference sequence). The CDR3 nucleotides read TGTGCCAGCAGCCGAGCGGGAGGGACTTACGAGCAGTACTTC. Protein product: CASSRAGGTYEQYF.

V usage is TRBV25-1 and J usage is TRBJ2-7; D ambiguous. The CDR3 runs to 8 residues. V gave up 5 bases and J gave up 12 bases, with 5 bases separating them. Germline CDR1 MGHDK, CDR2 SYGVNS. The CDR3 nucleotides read TGTGCCAGCAGTACGAGGTACTTC. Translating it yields CASSTRYF.

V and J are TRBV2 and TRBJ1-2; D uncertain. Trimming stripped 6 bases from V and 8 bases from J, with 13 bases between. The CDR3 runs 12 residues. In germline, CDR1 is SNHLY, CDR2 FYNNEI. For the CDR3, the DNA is TGTGCCAGCAGCCCGGCGCCGGGAGGCTACACCTTC. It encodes CASSPAPGGYTF.

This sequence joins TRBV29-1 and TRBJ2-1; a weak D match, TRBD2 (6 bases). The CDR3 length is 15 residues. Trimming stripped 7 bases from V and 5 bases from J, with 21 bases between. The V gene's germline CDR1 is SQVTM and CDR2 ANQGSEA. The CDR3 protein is CSAQKWGWGDNEQFF. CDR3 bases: TGCAGCGCCCAGAAGTGGGGCTGGGGGGACAATGAGCAGTTCTTC.

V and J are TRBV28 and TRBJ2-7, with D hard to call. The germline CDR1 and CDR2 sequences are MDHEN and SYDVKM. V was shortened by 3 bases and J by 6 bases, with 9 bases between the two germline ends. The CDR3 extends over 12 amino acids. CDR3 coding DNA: TGTGCCAGCAGTTTGGAAAGGCGCGAGCAGTACTTC. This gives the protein CASSLERREQYF.

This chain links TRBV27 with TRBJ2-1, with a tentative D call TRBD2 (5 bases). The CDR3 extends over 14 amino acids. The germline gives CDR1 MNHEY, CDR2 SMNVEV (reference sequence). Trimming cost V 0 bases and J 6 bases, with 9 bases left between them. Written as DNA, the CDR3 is TGTGCCAGCAGTTTATCTAGCCGGGGCAATGAGCAGTTCTTC. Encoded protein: CASSLSSRGNEQFF.

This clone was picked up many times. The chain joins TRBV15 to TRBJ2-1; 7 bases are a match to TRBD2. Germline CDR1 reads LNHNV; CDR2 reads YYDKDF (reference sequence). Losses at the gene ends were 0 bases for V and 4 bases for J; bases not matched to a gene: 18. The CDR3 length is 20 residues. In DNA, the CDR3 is TGTGCCACCAGCAGAGATCTCTTTATTGGCGGGACTACCCCATACAATGAGCAGTTCTTC. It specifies CATSRDLFIGGTTPYNEQFF.

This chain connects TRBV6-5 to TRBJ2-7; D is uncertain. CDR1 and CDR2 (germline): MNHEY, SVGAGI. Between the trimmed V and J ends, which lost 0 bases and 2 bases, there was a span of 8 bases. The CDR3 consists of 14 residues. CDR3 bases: TGTGCCAGCAGTTACTCTGATACAGCCTACGAGCAGTACTTC. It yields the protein CASSYSDTAYEQYF.

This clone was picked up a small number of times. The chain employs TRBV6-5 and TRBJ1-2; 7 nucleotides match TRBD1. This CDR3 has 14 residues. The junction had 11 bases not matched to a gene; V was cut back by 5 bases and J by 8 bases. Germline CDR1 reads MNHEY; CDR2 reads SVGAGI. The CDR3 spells CASSMGQPSGGYTF. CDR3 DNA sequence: TGTGCCAGCAGTATGGGACAGCCGTCGGGCGGCTACACCTTC.

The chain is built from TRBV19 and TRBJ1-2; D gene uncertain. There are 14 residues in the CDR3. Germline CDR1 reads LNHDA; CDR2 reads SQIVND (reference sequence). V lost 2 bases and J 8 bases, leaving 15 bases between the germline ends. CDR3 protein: CASSISPGLRGYTF. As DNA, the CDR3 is TGTGCCAGTAGTATATCGCCCGGTTTGCGGGGCTACACCTTC. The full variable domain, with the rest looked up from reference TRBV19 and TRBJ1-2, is DGGITQSPKYLFRKEGQNVTLSCEQNLNHDAMYWYRQDPGQGLRLIYYSQIVNDFQKGDIAEGYSVSREKKESFPLTVTSAQKNPTAFYLCASSISPGLRGYTFGSGTRLTVV.

The CDR3 nucleotides are TGTGCCAGCAGTCCAGGGACTAGCGGGAGTGAGTACTTC. This gives the protein CASSPGTSGSEYF. The chain couples TRBV28 to TRBJ2-7, with 14 bases that match TRBD2. After removal of 5 bases from V and 11 bases from J, the junction contained 5 bases not matched to a gene. The CDR3 extends over 13 amino acids. CDR1 is MDHEN and CDR2 is SYDVKM in the germline V gene.